These T cell receptor beta chains were read from a single sample in a study of CD8 T cells in Susac syndrome. MiXCR was run by TCRdb on the immunoSEQ multiplex PCR reads, yielding one entry per CDR3 protein. Of 150,000 to 200,000 distinct CDR3 sequences in the sample, about 93% were seen once. The sample was CD4+ T cells from PBMCs. These TCRs come from a human donor in good health. CDR3s include the opening cysteine and the closing phenylalanine or tryptophan. The D gene is left open where the match is weak. Clone size is given for some rows only: seen once, a few or many times, or a class if the clone is expanded.

V,J,size,D,CDR3,DNA
TRBV5-4,TRBJ2-3,-,TRBD2,CASSRGTSGESTDTQYF,TGTGCCAGCAGCAGGGGGACTAGCGGGGAGTCCACAGATACGCAGTATTTT
TRBV25-1,TRBJ1-1,-,-,CASSEYTEGTEAFF,TGTGCCAGCAGTGAATACACCGAGGGCACTGAAGCTTTCTTT
TRBV7-3,TRBJ1-1,once,TRBD1,CASRRGQGNTEAFF,TGTGCCAGCAGACGAGGACAGGGGAACACTGAAGCTTTCTTT
TRBV19,TRBJ2-6,-,-,CASSPGPHSGANVLTF,TGTGCCAGTAGCCCTGGACCGCACTCTGGGGCCAACGTCCTGACTTTC
TRBV30,TRBJ1-2,-,-,CAWNIESYGYTF,TGTGCCTGGAATATAGAAAGCTATGGCTACACCTTC
TRBV4-2,TRBJ1-1,-,TRBD1,CASSQLPGQGTEAFF,TGTGCCAGCAGCCAACTTCCGGGACAGGGAACTGAAGCTTTCTTT
TRBV7-3,TRBJ2-5,-,-,CASSRTSAQETQYF,TGTGCCAGCAGCCGAACCTCGGCTCAAGAGACCCAGTACTTC
TRBV3-1,TRBJ1-5,once,-,CASSQTQDQPQHF,TGTGCCAGCAGCCAAACCCAAGATCAGCCCCAGCATTTT
TRBV18,TRBJ1-1,-,-,CASSPFQAEPVF,TGTGCCAGCTCACCTTTCCAAGCAGAACCGGTCTTT
TRBV20-1,TRBJ1-6,-,-,CSASPGGRNSPLHF,TGCAGTGCCTCTCCGGGGGGAAGGAATTCACCCCTCCACTTT
TRBV7-8,TRBJ1-5,-,-,CASSLETSQPQHF,TGTGCCAGCAGCTTAGAGACCTCTCAGCCCCAGCATTTT
TRBV6-5,TRBJ2-7,-,-,CASSYRDVNEQYF,TGTGCCAGCAGTTACCGGGACGTGAACGAGCAGTACTTC
TRBV9,TRBJ2-3,-,-,CASSVDLDTQYF,TGTGCCAGCAGCGTAGACCTGGATACGCAGTATTTT
TRBV20-1,TRBJ2-2,-,-,CSAREGSTGELFF,TGCAGTGCTAGAGAAGGGAGCACCGGGGAGCTGTTTTTT
TRBV5-1,TRBJ1-3,-,-,CASSPPRESSGNTIYF,TGCGCCAGCAGCCCCCCCCGGGAATCCTCTGGAAACACCATATATTTT
TRBV12-3/TRBV12-4,TRBJ1-5,-,-,CASSLTSNQPQHF,TGTGCCAGCAGTTTAACAAGCAATCAGCCCCAGCATTTT
TRBV6-5,TRBJ1-3,-,-,CASTDRFSGNTIYF,TGTGCCAGCACAGACCGATTCTCTGGAAACACCATATATTTT
TRBV7-9,TRBJ1-5,few,-,CASSVQGDQPQHF,TGTGCCAGCAGCGTTCAGGGAGATCAGCCCCAGCATTTT
TRBV5-4,TRBJ2-2,-,-,CASSRSGGELFF,TGTGCCAGCAGCCGGTCGGGCGGGGAGCTGTTTTTT
TRBV7-6,TRBJ2-5,-,-,CASSWDPMYQETQYF,TGTGCCAGCAGCTGGGACCCAATGTACCAAGAGACCCAGTACTTC
TRBV3-1,TRBJ1-1,-,-,CASSQDRGPAFF,TGTGCCAGCAGCCAAGATCGGGGGCCAGCTTTCTTT
TRBV7-2,TRBJ2-7,-,TRBD2,CASSSGLASEQYF,TGTGCCAGCAGCTCCGGACTAGCGTCAGAGCAGTACTTC
TRBV20-1,TRBJ2-3,-,-,CSAPGPAADTQYF,TGCAGTGCTCCCGGGCCGGCGGCAGATACGCAGTATTTT
TRBV19,TRBJ2-7,-,TRBD2,CASSPGVIAGGPHEQYF,TGTGCCAGTTCGCCAGGGGTTATAGCGGGGGGGCCCCACGAGCAGTACTTC
TRBV6-1,TRBJ2-2,-,TRBD1,CASTTNLQGASNTGELFF,TGTGCCAGCACCACTAATCTACAGGGGGCCTCCAACACCGGGGAGCTGTTTTTT
TRBV7-9,TRBJ2-3,-,-,CASSLDGADTQYF,TGTGCCAGCAGCTTAGATGGGGCAGATACGCAGTATTTT
TRBV3-1,TRBJ1-2,-,TRBD1,CASSPGSGGSWYGYTF,TGTGCCAGCAGCCCTGGGTCAGGGGGGTCTTGGTATGGCTACACCTTC
TRBV2,TRBJ1-1,-,-,CASIYDTEAFF,TGTGCCAGCATATATGACACTGAAGCTTTCTTT
TRBV6-5,TRBJ2-7,-,-,CASSYSAGSYEQYF,TGTGCCAGCAGTTACTCGGCCGGTTCCTACGAGCAGTACTTC
TRBV12-3/TRBV12-4,TRBJ1-2,-,-,CASRKQANYGYTF,TGTGCCAGCAGGAAACAGGCTAACTATGGCTACACCTTC
TRBV7-2,TRBJ1-3,-,-,CASSSRGRNTIYF,TGTGCCAGCAGCTCAAGGGGAAGAAACACCATATATTTT
TRBV20-1,TRBJ2-5,once,-,CSAGPKQETQYF,TGCAGTGCTGGCCCTAAACAAGAGACCCAGTACTTC
TRBV6-1,TRBJ1-6,-,TRBD1,CASSEGGQGPFYNSPLHF,TGTGCCAGCAGTGAAGGGGGACAGGGTCCCTTTTATAATTCACCCCTCCACTTT
TRBV19,TRBJ1-6,-,-,CASSTQGFYSPLHF,TGTGCCAGTAGTACCCAGGGGTTTTATTCACCCCTCCACTTT
TRBV2,TRBJ1-1,-,-,CASSEQVVTEAFF,TGTGCCAGCAGTGAACAGGTAGTCACTGAAGCTTTCTTT
TRBV11-1,TRBJ2-6,-,-,CASSLSVSGANVLTF,TGTGCCAGCAGCTTATCAGTCTCTGGGGCCAACGTCCTGACTTTC
TRBV2,TRBJ1-5,few,TRBD1,CASSLGQGHQPQHF,TGTGCCAGCAGTCTTGGACAGGGACATCAGCCCCAGCATTTT
TRBV29-1,TRBJ2-5,-,TRBD2,CSGSGTSGVETQYF,TGCAGCGGTTCCGGGACTAGCGGGGTGGAGACCCAGTACTTC
TRBV12-3/TRBV12-4,TRBJ2-2,-,TRBD1,CASRYPGQGTGELFF,TGTGCCAGCAGATACCCGGGACAGGGGACCGGGGAGCTGTTTTTT
TRBV20-1,TRBJ2-2,-,-,CSARDFRNTGELFF,TGCAGTGCTAGAGATTTCAGAAACACCGGGGAGCTGTTTTTT
TRBV4-1,TRBJ1-2,-,-,CASSQVVGDYGYTF,TGCGCCAGCAGCCAAGTAGTAGGGGACTATGGCTACACCTTC
TRBV2,TRBJ2-1,-,TRBD2,CASGGTSGTGEQFF,TGTGCCAGCGGGGGGACTAGCGGGACGGGTGAGCAGTTCTTC
TRBV6-2/TRBV6-3,TRBJ2-2,once,-,CASSLTSQGGELFF,TGTGCCAGCAGCCTAACCTCTCAGGGCGGGGAGCTGTTTTTT
TRBV20-1,TRBJ1-1,-,-,CSASAGSTEAFF,TGCAGTGCTAGCGCCGGGAGCACTGAAGCTTTCTTT
TRBV18,TRBJ1-6,-,-,CASSEQGSYNSPLHF,TGTGCCAGCTCTGAACAGGGCTCCTATAATTCACCCCTCCACTTT
TRBV9,TRBJ2-1,-,-,CASSVGGDTYNEQFF,TGTGCCAGCAGCGTAGGGGGGGACACCTACAATGAGCAGTTCTTC
TRBV7-9,TRBJ1-4,-,-,CASSNPTREKLFF,TGTGCCAGCAGTAACCCCACGAGGGAAAAACTGTTTTTT
TRBV19,TRBJ1-1,few,-,CASSRQENTEAFF,TGTGCCAGTAGTAGGCAGGAGAACACTGAAGCTTTCTTT
TRBV4-1,TRBJ2-6,-,-,CASSQGQHSGANVLTF,TGCGCCAGCAGCCAAGGGCAGCACTCTGGGGCCAACGTCCTGACTTTC